This is a list of T cell receptor beta chains from one sample in a study of T cell responses to AZD1222 COVID-19 vaccine. TCRdb's copy holds only in-frame clones and misses some; the assay was immunoSEQ multiplex PCR. The sample includes some 190,000 clones, just over 85% seen only once; the top ten take around 7.9%. Sample: peripheral blood, taken on day 0 of AZD1222 vaccination. The receptors derive from an adult in good health. Both conserved end residues are part of each CDR3. Fields, in order: clone size, V gene, CDR3 length, D gene, J gene, CDR3 protein, CDR3 DNA. A D gene is named only where the DNA matches it firmly. The size of a clone is reported for some rows only, either as once, few or many, or as a class for expanded clones.

abundance: NA
v_gene: TRBV7-6
len: 17
d_gene: TRBD1
j_gene: TRBJ1-2
CDR3aa: CASRRPDRGYVLRGYTF
CDR3nt: TGTGCCAGCAGGCGGCCGGACAGGGGATATGTGCTTCGGGGCTACACCTTC

abundance: NA
v_gene: TRBV30
len: 15
d_gene: NA
j_gene: TRBJ2-2
CDR3aa: CAWSGISANTGELFF
CDR3nt: TGTGCCTGGTCCGGGATCAGTGCGAACACCGGGGAGCTGTTTTTT

abundance: NA
v_gene: TRBV4-1
len: 15
d_gene: NA
j_gene: TRBJ2-7
CDR3aa: CASSQDMRLYYEQYF
CDR3nt: TGCGCCAGCAGCCAGGACATGAGATTATACTACGAGCAGTACTTC

abundance: NA
v_gene: TRBV5-1
len: 14
d_gene: NA
j_gene: TRBJ1-1
CDR3aa: CASSNLQGDHEAFF
CDR3nt: TGCGCCAGCAGCAATCTACAGGGAGACCATGAAGCTTTCTTT

abundance: NA
v_gene: TRBV5-1
len: 15
d_gene: TRBD1
j_gene: TRBJ2-5
CDR3aa: CASSLVSGGQETQYF
CDR3nt: TGCGCCAGCAGCTTGGTGTCAGGGGGCCAAGAGACCCAGTACTTC

abundance: NA
v_gene: TRBV28
len: 15
d_gene: TRBD1
j_gene: TRBJ2-7
CDR3aa: CASSKPGQGVHEQYF
CDR3nt: TGTGCCAGCAGCAAACCGGGACAGGGCGTGCACGAGCAGTACTTC

abundance: NA
v_gene: TRBV20-1
len: 8
d_gene: NA
j_gene: TRBJ1-2
CDR3aa: CSAGGSTF
CDR3nt: TGCAGTGCGGGGGGGTCGACCTTC

abundance: NA
v_gene: TRBV7-9
len: 15
d_gene: TRBD2
j_gene: TRBJ2-4
CDR3aa: CASSLALAGGNIQYF
CDR3nt: TGTGCCAGCAGCTTAGCCCTAGCGGGGGGAAACATTCAGTACTTC

abundance: NA
v_gene: TRBV5-1
len: 16
d_gene: NA
j_gene: TRBJ2-5
CDR3aa: CASSLTRQLLKETQYF
CDR3nt: TGCGCCAGCAGCTTGACCCGACAGTTACTTAAAGAGACCCAGTACTTC

abundance: NA
v_gene: TRBV28
len: 14
d_gene: NA
j_gene: TRBJ1-3
CDR3aa: CANPWGEAINTIYF
CDR3nt: TGTGCCAACCCTTGGGGGGAGGCCATAAACACCATATATTTT

abundance: NA
v_gene: TRBV10-3
len: 15
d_gene: TRBD1
j_gene: TRBJ1-2
CDR3aa: CAISEGQGANYGYTF
CDR3nt: TGTGCCATCAGTGAAGGACAGGGGGCTAACTATGGCTACACCTTC

abundance: NA
v_gene: TRBV2
len: 14
d_gene: TRBD1
j_gene: TRBJ2-5
CDR3aa: CASKPDRLQETQYF
CDR3nt: TGTGCCAGCAAACCGGACAGGCTCCAAGAGACCCAGTACTTC

abundance: NA
v_gene: TRBV2
len: 13
d_gene: TRBD1
j_gene: TRBJ2-7
CDR3aa: CASSGQGGYEQYF
CDR3nt: TGTGCCAGCAGTGGACAGGGCGGCTACGAGCAGTACTTC

abundance: NA
v_gene: TRBV9
len: 17
d_gene: NA
j_gene: TRBJ2-3
CDR3aa: CASSVAPKGVFTDTQYF
CDR3nt: TGTGCCAGCAGCGTAGCCCCAAAGGGGGTGTTCACAGATACGCAGTATTTT

abundance: NA
v_gene: TRBV10-1
len: 13
d_gene: TRBD1
j_gene: TRBJ1-4
CDR3aa: CARLQGAREKLFF
CDR3nt: TGCGCCAGGCTACAGGGGGCGCGGGAAAAACTGTTTTTT

abundance: NA
v_gene: TRBV6-5
len: 12
d_gene: NA
j_gene: TRBJ1-1
CDR3aa: CASWRGGPEAFF
CDR3nt: TGTGCCAGTTGGAGGGGGGGACCTGAAGCTTTCTTT

abundance: NA
v_gene: TRBV7-8
len: 12
d_gene: NA
j_gene: TRBJ1-1
CDR3aa: CASSQWTAEAFF
CDR3nt: TGTGCCAGCAGCCAATGGACAGCTGAAGCTTTCTTT

abundance: NA
v_gene: TRBV5-1
len: 16
d_gene: NA
j_gene: TRBJ2-1
CDR3aa: CASSPAVGSSPNEQFF
CDR3nt: TGCGCCAGCAGCCCGGCGGTGGGGTCTAGTCCCAATGAGCAGTTCTTC

abundance: NA
v_gene: TRBV7-2
len: 14
d_gene: NA
j_gene: TRBJ1-2
CDR3aa: CASSPGGGNYGYTF
CDR3nt: TGTGCCAGCAGCCCCGGGGGGGGGAACTATGGCTACACCTTC

abundance: NA
v_gene: TRBV7-9
len: 13
d_gene: NA
j_gene: TRBJ1-2
CDR3aa: CASSLRGGYGYTF
CDR3nt: TGTGCCAGCAGCTTACGCGGGGGTTATGGCTACACCTTC

abundance: NA
v_gene: TRBV5-1
len: 17
d_gene: NA
j_gene: TRBJ1-2
CDR3aa: CASSTAPRTAANYGYTF
CDR3nt: TGCGCCAGCAGCACAGCCCCCAGGACGGCTGCCAACTATGGCTACACCTTC

abundance: NA
v_gene: TRBV9
len: 14
d_gene: NA
j_gene: TRBJ2-3
CDR3aa: CASSVGRATDTQYF
CDR3nt: TGTGCCAGCAGCGTAGGGAGAGCGACCGATACGCAGTATTTT

abundance: NA
v_gene: TRBV30
len: 17
d_gene: TRBD1
j_gene: TRBJ1-2
CDR3aa: CAWSAPRTGASAYGYTF
CDR3nt: TGTGCCTGGAGTGCACCCCGGACAGGGGCTTCTGCTTATGGCTACACCTTC

abundance: NA
v_gene: TRBV27
len: 15
d_gene: NA
j_gene: TRBJ1-5
CDR3aa: CASSWSGNRGQPQHF
CDR3nt: TGTGCCAGCAGTTGGTCGGGGAATCGGGGTCAGCCCCAGCATTTT

abundance: NA
v_gene: TRBV5-1
len: 13
d_gene: NA
j_gene: TRBJ2-3
CDR3aa: CASSPEGPDTQYF
CDR3nt: TGCGCCAGCAGCCCGGAGGGACCCGATACGCAGTATTTT

abundance: NA
v_gene: TRBV12-2
len: 16
d_gene: NA
j_gene: TRBJ1-1
CDR3aa: CASRLNRGGLNTEAFF
CDR3nt: TGTGCAAGTCGCTTAAACAGGGGGGGATTGAACACTGAAGCTTTCTTT

abundance: NA
v_gene: TRBV27
len: 13
d_gene: NA
j_gene: TRBJ2-5
CDR3aa: CASSRWGEETQYF
CDR3nt: TGTGCCAGCTCCCGCTGGGGGGAAGAGACCCAGTACTTC

abundance: NA
v_gene: TRBV7-9
len: 15
d_gene: NA
j_gene: TRBJ2-3
CDR3aa: CASSLGQEITDTQYF
CDR3nt: TGTGCCAGCAGCTTAGGACAGGAGATCACAGATACGCAGTATTTT

abundance: few
v_gene: TRBV14
len: 14
d_gene: NA
j_gene: TRBJ1-3
CDR3aa: CASSPAGAPSRIYF
CDR3nt: TGTGCCAGCAGCCCGGCAGGAGCGCCTTCCCGAATATATTTT

abundance: NA
v_gene: TRBV6-5
len: 14
d_gene: NA
j_gene: TRBJ2-1
CDR3aa: CASSYTDTDNEQFF
CDR3nt: TGTGCCAGCAGTTACACGGACACTGACAATGAGCAGTTCTTC

abundance: few
v_gene: TRBV10-3
len: 14
d_gene: TRBD1
j_gene: TRBJ2-7
CDR3aa: CAIRDTTGGYEQYF
CDR3nt: TGTGCCATCAGGGACACGACAGGGGGCTACGAGCAGTACTTC

abundance: NA
v_gene: TRBV5-8
len: 13
d_gene: TRBD2
j_gene: TRBJ2-1
CDR3aa: CATGRTSYNEQFF
CDR3nt: TGTGCCACCGGGAGGACCTCCTACAATGAGCAGTTCTTC

abundance: NA
v_gene: TRBV3-1/TRBV3-2
len: 17
d_gene: TRBD2
j_gene: TRBJ2-2
CDR3aa: CASSQDFAGGHTGELFF
CDR3nt: TGTGCCAGCAGCCAAGATTTCGCGGGGGGGCACACCGGGGAGCTGTTTTTT

abundance: NA
v_gene: TRBV15
len: 15
d_gene: NA
j_gene: TRBJ1-4
CDR3aa: CATGEGWTSWEKLFF
CDR3nt: TGTGCCACCGGGGAGGGGTGGACGTCTTGGGAAAAACTGTTTTTT

abundance: NA
v_gene: TRBV9
len: 14
d_gene: TRBD2
j_gene: TRBJ2-1
CDR3aa: CASSEKGTTYEQFF
CDR3nt: TGTGCCAGCAGCGAGAAAGGGACTACTTATGAGCAGTTCTTC

abundance: NA
v_gene: TRBV7-2
len: 17
d_gene: TRBD1
j_gene: TRBJ1-1
CDR3aa: CASSPGQGKEMNTEAFF
CDR3nt: TGTGCCAGCAGCCCAGGACAGGGGAAGGAGATGAACACTGAAGCTTTCTTT

abundance: NA
v_gene: TRBV30
len: 14
d_gene: NA
j_gene: TRBJ1-5
CDR3aa: CAWSVGQLNQPQHF
CDR3nt: TGTGCCTGGAGTGTAGGGCAGCTCAATCAGCCCCAGCATTTT

abundance: NA
v_gene: TRBV5-1
len: 14
d_gene: NA
j_gene: TRBJ1-1
CDR3aa: CASSPPGEPLQAFF
CDR3nt: TGCGCCAGCAGCCCCCCGGGTGAGCCCCTCCAAGCTTTCTTT

abundance: NA
v_gene: TRBV2
len: 15
d_gene: NA
j_gene: TRBJ2-3
CDR3aa: CASTLGGLGEDTQYF
CDR3nt: TGTGCCAGCACTCTGGGGGGGCTAGGAGAAGATACGCAGTATTTT

abundance: NA
v_gene: TRBV19
len: 13
d_gene: NA
j_gene: TRBJ1-2
CDR3aa: CASSIVGNHGYTF
CDR3nt: TGTGCCAGTAGTATAGTAGGCAACCATGGCTACACCTTC